One sample yielded the 15 T cell receptor beta chains listed below, sequenced in a study of cytomegalovirus exposure and HLA in healthy donors. In the PCR, 60 Vbeta and 13 Jbeta primers were used. Only in-frame clones appear in the TCRdb table, and some are missing; sequencing was by immunoSEQ multiplex PCR. The sample yields more than 90,000 clones, approximately 77% seen once. The sample was PBMCs. Every receptor here comes from a man aged 50 to 59 in good health and CMV-seropositive.

This clone was seen only a few times. The chain uses TRBV2 and TRBJ1-1; 11 bases match TRBD1. V lost 7 bases and J lost 4; bases outside the gene matches: 8. Germline CDR1 reads SNHLY; CDR2 reads FYNNEI. The CDR3 covers 15 residues. CDR3 sequence (DNA): TGTGCCAGCACCTCGGACAGGGGGCGATCCACTGAAGCTTTCTTT. This codes for CASTSDRGRSTEAFF.

This CDR3 is CASSRLAGGPDTQYF. CDR3 nucleotide sequence: TGCGCCAGCAGCCGGCTAGCGGGAGGGCCGGATACGCAGTATTTT. The chain links TRBV4-3 to TRBJ2-3; 12 bases align to TRBD2. Germline lookup yields CDR1 LGHNA and CDR2 YSLEER. The CDR3 has 15 residues. V shed 4 bases, J shed 6 bases, and the junction held 5 bases outside the gene matches.

The chain has TRBV5-1 and TRBJ1-6, with 9 positions matching TRBD1. V shed 4 bases, J shed 9 bases, and the junction held 5 bases outside the gene matches. The CDR3 length is 14 residues. From germline, CDR1 is SGHRS and CDR2 YFSETQ. Written as DNA, the CDR3 is TGCGCCAGCAGCAGGGACAGGGAGGGTTCACCCCTCCACTTT. This encodes CASSRDREGSPLHF. The variable domain in full, completed from reference TRBV5-1 and TRBJ1-6, reads KAGVTQTPRYLIKTRGQQVTLSCSPISGHRSVSWYQQTPGQGLQFLFEYFSETQRNKGNFPGRFSGRQFSNSRSEMNVSTLELGDSALYLCASSRDREGSPLHFGNGTRLTVT.

This chain links TRBV15 with TRBJ1-2; D possibly corresponds to TRBD1 (6 bases). CDR1 LNHNV and CDR2 YYDKDF come from the germline V gene (reference sequence). V dropped 3 bases and J dropped 5 bases, with 16 bases sitting between them. There are 15 residues in the CDR3. This CDR3 is CATSRGGAGEYGYTF. CDR3 in DNA: TGTGCCACCAGCAGGGGGGGGGCAGGCGAGTATGGCTACACCTTC. Filled out from reference TRBV15 and TRBJ1-2, the complete variable domain reads DAMVIQNPRYQVTQFGKPVTLSCSQTLNHNVMYWYQQKSSQAPKLLFHYYDKDFNNEADTPDNFQSRRPNTSFCFLDIRSPGLGDTAMYLCATSRGGAGEYGYTFGSGTRLTVV.

The rearrangement uses TRBV7-9 and TRBJ2-1, with 12 bases lining up with TRBD2. J was trimmed by 4 bases and V by 5 bases; bases with no gene match: 9. CDR3 length equals 17 residues. Germline CDR1 SEHNR, CDR2 FQNEAQ (reference sequence). This CDR3 reads CASSRRRLAGGYNEQFF. The CDR3 DNA follows: TGTGCCAGCAGCCGCCGGCGGCTAGCGGGGGGGTACAATGAGCAGTTCTTC.

The chain links TRBV18 to TRBJ1-6; D perhaps matches TRBD1 (6 bases). The germline gives CDR1 KGHSH, CDR2 LQKENI. V was shortened by 2 bases and J by 6 bases, with 11 bases between the two germline ends. The CDR3 runs 15 residues. The CDR3 here is CASSPVQGGNSPLHF. The CDR3 DNA follows: TGTGCCAGCTCACCAGTACAGGGCGGTAATTCACCCCTCCACTTT.

The gene calls are TRBV7-2 and TRBJ1-1, with 7 bases identical to TRBD1. This CDR3 is built from 15 residues. The J segment lost 1 base and the V segment lost 4 bases, leaving 6 bases of the junction unmatched. CDR1 and CDR2 from the germline V gene are SGHTA and FQGNSA. In nucleotides, the CDR3 is TGTGCCAGCAGCTACCGACAGGGCGCGAACACTGAAGCTTTCTTT. It encodes CASSYRQGANTEAFF.

V usage is TRBV5-1 and J usage is TRBJ1-1; TRBD1 aligns across 8 bases. The ends lost 4 bases at V and 5 bases at J; junction bases unmatched: 7. The germline CDR1 and CDR2 sequences are SGHRS and YFSETQ. The CDR3 runs to 14 residues. The CDR3 DNA follows: TGCGCCAGCAGCCGAGACAGGGGCGGGACTGAAGCTTTCTTT. It encodes CASSRDRGGTEAFF.

V usage is TRBV28 and J usage is TRBJ1-2; 9 nucleotides align to TRBD1. The CDR3 length is 13 residues. Germline V gives CDR1 MDHEN, CDR2 SYDVKM. V lost 8 bases, J lost 6 bases, and 7 bases stayed unmatched. The CDR3 DNA is TGTGCCAGCCACAGGGGGCTGGGGGATGGCTACACCTTC. Translating gives CASHRGLGDGYTF.

The CDR3 is CASSQGGGNSYEQYF. CDR3 DNA: TGCGCCAGCAGCCAAGGAGGTGGAAACTCCTACGAGCAGTACTTC. V is TRBV4-3 and J is TRBJ2-7; D is ambiguous. The CDR3 totals 15 residues. Looked up from germline, CDR1 is LGHNA and CDR2 is YSLEER. Trimming cost V 1 base and J 0 bases, with 10 bases left between them.

This clone has more than one count but fewer than ten. J is TRBJ1-2 and V is TRBV6-1; no clear D gene. V was cut by 2 bases and J by 0 bases, with 4 bases left in between. The CDR3 is 13 residues long. Germline assignment: CDR1 MNHNS and CDR2 SASEGT. This CDR3 reads CASSETTNYGYTF. CDR3 nucleotide sequence: TGTGCCAGCAGTGAAACAACTAACTATGGCTACACCTTC.

The chain carries TRBV5-1 and TRBJ2-2; no clear D gene. This CDR3 has 14 amino acids. With 0 bases removed from V and 4 bases from J, the gap between germline ends came to 7 bases. Per germline, CDR1 SGHRS and CDR2 YFSETQ. The CDR3 is CASSLDSSTGELFF. CDR3 sequence (DNA): TGCGCCAGCAGCTTGGACAGCTCCACCGGGGAGCTGTTTTTT.

V usage is TRBV4-1 and J usage is TRBJ2-7; TRBD2 agrees at 8 bases. The junction had 12 bases not matched to a gene; V was cut back by 6 bases and J by 2 bases. In germline, CDR1 is MGHRA, CDR2 YSYEKL. This CDR3 region has 16 residues. The CDR3 reads CASRGLGGGLAYEQYF. In DNA, the CDR3 is TGCGCCAGCAGAGGACTAGGCGGGGGGCTGGCCTACGAGCAGTACTTC.

This clone was seen only once. This sequence joins TRBV15 and TRBJ1-1; no clear D gene. CDR1 is LNHNV, CDR2 YYDKDF, per germline (reference sequence). The CDR3 spans 14 residues. The germline V and J ends were trimmed by 0 bases and 1 base, with 6 bases remaining between them. The CDR3 DNA reads as TGTGCCACCAGCAGAGAGGGAGCGAACACTGAAGCTTTCTTT. This encodes CATSREGANTEAFF.

This clone has more than one count but fewer than ten. The CDR3 protein is CASSLKGATSEAFF. The CDR3 region has the DNA TGCGCCAGCAGCCTAAAAGGAGCTACCTCTGAAGCTTTCTTT. The chain couples TRBV5-1 to TRBJ1-1; D is undetermined. V lost 4 bases, J lost 6 bases, and 16 bases lay in between. Germline CDR1 SGHRS, CDR2 YFSETQ. The CDR3 has 14 residues.